This T cell receptor (beta chain) derives from a study of blood T cell repertoires in COVID-19. Study summary: Researchers got acute and convalescent COVID-19 samples from the United States, Italy and Spain. PBMCs, B-cell-depleted T cells, or T cells were the source of the cDNA or gDNA that made up the material.

A Seattle source enrolled patients during active infection and followed them longitudinally. CDR3 length equals 13 residues. V was pared by 5 bases and J by 4 bases, with 12 bases between. In the study's own analysis: Reference gene primer amplification gave estimated nucleated cell counts. Method: immunoSEQ multiplex PCR; TCRdb's copy keeps in-frame clones and lacks some. The DNA was the basis for D and trimming; V, J and clone size are from that table. There are some 220,000 clones in the sample; 85% occur only once, and around 2.5% lies in the top ten. This TCR derives from a woman in her 70s with COVID-19, enrolled during active disease. V usage is TRBV12-3 or TRBV12-4 and J usage is TRBJ2-7, with D unresolved. Sequencing input: peripheral blood. The CDR3: CASSPPTSYEQYF. Here the CDR3 DNA reads TGTGCCAGCAGTCCCCCCACATCGTACGAGCAGTACTTC.